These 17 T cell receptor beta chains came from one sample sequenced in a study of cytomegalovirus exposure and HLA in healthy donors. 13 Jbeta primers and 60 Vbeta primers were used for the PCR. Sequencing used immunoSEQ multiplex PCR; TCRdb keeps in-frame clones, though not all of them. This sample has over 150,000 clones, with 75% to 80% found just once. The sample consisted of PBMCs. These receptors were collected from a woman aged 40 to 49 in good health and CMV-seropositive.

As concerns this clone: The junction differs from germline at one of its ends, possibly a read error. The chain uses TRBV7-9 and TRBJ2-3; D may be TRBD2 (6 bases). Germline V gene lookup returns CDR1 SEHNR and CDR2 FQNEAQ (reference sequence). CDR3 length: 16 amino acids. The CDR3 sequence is CSSRQRASASTDTQYF. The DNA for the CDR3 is TGTTCCAGCAGACAAAGGGCTAGCGCTAGCACAGATACGCAGTATTTT.

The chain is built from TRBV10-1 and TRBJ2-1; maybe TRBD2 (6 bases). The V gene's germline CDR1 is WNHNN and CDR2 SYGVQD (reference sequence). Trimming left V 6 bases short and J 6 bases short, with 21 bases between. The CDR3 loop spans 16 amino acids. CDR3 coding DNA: TGCGCCAGCAGCTTCCCACCGGGACTCGAAACCAATGAGCAGTTCTTC. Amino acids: CASSFPPGLETNEQFF.

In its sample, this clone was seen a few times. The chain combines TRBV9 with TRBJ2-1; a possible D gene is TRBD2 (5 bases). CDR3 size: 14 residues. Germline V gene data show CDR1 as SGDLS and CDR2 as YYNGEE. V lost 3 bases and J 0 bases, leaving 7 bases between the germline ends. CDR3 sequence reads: CASSARDSYNEQFF. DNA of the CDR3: TGTGCCAGCAGCGCCCGGGACTCCTACAATGAGCAGTTCTTC.

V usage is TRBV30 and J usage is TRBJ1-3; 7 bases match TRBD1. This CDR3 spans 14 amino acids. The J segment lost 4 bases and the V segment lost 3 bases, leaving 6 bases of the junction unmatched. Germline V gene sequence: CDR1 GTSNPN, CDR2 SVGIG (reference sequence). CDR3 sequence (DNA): TGTGCCTGGAGATTACAGGGGTCGGGAAACACCATATATTTT. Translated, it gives CAWRLQGSGNTIYF.

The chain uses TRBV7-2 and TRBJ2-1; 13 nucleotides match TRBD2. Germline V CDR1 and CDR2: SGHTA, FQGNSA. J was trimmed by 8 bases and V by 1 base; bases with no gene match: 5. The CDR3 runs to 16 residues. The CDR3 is CASSLGLAGGGDEQFF. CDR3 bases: TGTGCCAGCAGCTTAGGACTAGCGGGGGGAGGGGATGAGCAGTTCTTC.

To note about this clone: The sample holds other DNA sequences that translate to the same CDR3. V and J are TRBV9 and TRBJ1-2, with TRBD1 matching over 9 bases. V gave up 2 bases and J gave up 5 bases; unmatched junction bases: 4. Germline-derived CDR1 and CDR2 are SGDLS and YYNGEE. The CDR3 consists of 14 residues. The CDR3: CASSVGQGSYGYTF. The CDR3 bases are TGTGCCAGCAGCGTTGGACAGGGGTCATATGGCTACACCTTC.

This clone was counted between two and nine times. The CDR3 nucleotides are TGTGCCATCAGTGAGAGTGGACTAGTAGTCTCTCGCGGGGCCAACGTCCTGACTTTC. Translated: CAISESGLVVSRGANVLTF. This sequence joins TRBV10-3 and TRBJ2-6, with TRBD2 identical over 7 bases. V trimming: 2 bases; J trimming: 4 bases; junction bases outside the gene matches: 14. The germline V gene has CDR1 ENHRY and CDR2 SYGVKD. CDR3 length: 19 residues.

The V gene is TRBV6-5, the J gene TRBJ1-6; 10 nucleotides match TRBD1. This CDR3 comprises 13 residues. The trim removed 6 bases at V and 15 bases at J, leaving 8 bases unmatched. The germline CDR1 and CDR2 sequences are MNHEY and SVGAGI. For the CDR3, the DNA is TGTGCCAGCAGCCCCCCGGGACAGGGGTTCCTCCACTTT. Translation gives CASSPPGQGFLHF.

The CDR3 bases are TGTGCCAGTAGTATCGGCAGAGTCGGGTACGAGCAGTACTTC. It translates to CASSIGRVGYEQYF. This chain connects TRBV19 to TRBJ2-7; D unclear. Trimming cost V 3 bases and J 4 bases, with 13 bases left between them. In germline, CDR1 is LNHDA, CDR2 SQIVND (reference sequence). This CDR3 contains 14 residues.

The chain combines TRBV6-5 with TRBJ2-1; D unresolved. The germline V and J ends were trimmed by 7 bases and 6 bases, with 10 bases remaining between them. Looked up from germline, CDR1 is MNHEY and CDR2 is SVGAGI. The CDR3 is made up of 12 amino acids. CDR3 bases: TGTGCCAGCACCCAGAATGGCAATGAGCAGTTCTTC. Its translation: CASTQNGNEQFF.

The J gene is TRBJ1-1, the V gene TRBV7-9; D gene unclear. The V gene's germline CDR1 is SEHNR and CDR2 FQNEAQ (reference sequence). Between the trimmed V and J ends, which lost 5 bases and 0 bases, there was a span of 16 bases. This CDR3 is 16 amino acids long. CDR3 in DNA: TGTGCCAGCAGCCCTGGTGGGCCCCAACTGAACACTGAAGCTTTCTTT. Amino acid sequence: CASSPGGPQLNTEAFF.

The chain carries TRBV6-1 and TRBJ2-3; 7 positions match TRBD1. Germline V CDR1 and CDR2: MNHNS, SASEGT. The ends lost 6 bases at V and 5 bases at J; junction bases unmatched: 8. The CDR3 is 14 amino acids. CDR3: CASSPQGDRDTQYF. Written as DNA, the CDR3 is TGTGCCAGCAGCCCCCAGGGGGACAGAGATACGCAGTATTTT.

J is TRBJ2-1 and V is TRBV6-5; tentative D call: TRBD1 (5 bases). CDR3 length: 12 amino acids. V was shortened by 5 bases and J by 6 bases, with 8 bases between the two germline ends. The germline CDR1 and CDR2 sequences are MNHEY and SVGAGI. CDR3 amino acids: CASSGQGNEQFF. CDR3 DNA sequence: TGTGCCAGCAGTGGCCAGGGCAATGAGCAGTTCTTC.

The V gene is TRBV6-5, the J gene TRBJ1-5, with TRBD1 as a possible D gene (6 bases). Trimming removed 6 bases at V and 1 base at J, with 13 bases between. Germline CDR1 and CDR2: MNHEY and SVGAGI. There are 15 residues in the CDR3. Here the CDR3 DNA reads TGTGCCAGCAGACCGGACAGAAACAGCAATCAGCCCCAGCATTTT. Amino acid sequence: CASRPDRNSNQPQHF.

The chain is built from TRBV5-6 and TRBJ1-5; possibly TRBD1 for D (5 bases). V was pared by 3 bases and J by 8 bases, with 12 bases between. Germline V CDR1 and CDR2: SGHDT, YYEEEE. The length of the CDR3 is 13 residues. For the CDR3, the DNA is TGTGCCAGCAGCTGGGGGGGGGTTGAGCCCCAGCATTTT. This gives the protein CASSWGGVEPQHF.

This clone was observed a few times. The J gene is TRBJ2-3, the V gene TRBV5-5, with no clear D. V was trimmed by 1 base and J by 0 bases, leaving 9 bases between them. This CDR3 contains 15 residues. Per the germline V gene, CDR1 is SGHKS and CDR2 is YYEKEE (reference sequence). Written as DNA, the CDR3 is TGTGCCAGCAGCTTGTTCGAGATTAGCACAGATACGCAGTATTTT. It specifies CASSLFEISTDTQYF.

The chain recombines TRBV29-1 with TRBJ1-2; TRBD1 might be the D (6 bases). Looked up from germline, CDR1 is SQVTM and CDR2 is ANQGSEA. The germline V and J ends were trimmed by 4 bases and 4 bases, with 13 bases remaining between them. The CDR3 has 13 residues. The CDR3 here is CSVAQGSGYGYTF. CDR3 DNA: TGCAGCGTTGCCCAGGGGTCCGGCTATGGCTACACCTTC.